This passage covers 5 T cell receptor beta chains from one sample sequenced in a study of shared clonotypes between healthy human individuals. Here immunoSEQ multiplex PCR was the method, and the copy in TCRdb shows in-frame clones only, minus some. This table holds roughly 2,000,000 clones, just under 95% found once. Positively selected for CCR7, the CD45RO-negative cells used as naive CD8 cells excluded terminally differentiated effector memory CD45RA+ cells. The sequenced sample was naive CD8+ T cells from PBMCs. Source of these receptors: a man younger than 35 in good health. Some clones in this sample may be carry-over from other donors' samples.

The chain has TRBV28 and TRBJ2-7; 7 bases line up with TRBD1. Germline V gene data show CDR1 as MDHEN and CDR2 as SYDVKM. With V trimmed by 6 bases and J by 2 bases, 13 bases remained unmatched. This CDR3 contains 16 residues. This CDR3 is CASRSTPGTAAYEQYF. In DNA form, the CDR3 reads TGTGCCAGCAGGTCCACTCCGGGGACAGCGGCCTACGAGCAGTACTTC.

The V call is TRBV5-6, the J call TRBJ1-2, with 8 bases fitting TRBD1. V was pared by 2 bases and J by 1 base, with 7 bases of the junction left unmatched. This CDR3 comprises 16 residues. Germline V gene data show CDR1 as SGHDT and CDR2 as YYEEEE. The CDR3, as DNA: TGTGCCAGCAGCTTTTTGACAGGGGAATATAACTATGGCTACACCTTC. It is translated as CASSFLTGEYNYGYTF. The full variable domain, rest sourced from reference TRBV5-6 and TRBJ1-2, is DAGVTQSPTHLIKTRGQQVTLRCSPKSGHDTVSWYQQALGQGPQFIFQYYEEEERQRGNFPDRFSGHQFPNYSSELNVNALLLGDSALYLCASSFLTGEYNYGYTFGSGTRLTVV.

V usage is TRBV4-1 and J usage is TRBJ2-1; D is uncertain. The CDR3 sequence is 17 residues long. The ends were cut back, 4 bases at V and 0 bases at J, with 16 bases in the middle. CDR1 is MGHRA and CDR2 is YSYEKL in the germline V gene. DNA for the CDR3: TGCGCCAGCAGCCCGAAGGTGGCGGAGAGCTCCTACAATGAGCAGTTCTTC. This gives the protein CASSPKVAESSYNEQFF.

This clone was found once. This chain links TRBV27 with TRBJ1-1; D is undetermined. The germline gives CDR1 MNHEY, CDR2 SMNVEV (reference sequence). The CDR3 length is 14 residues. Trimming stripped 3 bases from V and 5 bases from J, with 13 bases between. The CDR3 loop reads CASSFRGLRTEAFF. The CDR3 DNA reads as TGTGCCAGCAGTTTTAGAGGTCTGAGGACTGAAGCTTTCTTT.

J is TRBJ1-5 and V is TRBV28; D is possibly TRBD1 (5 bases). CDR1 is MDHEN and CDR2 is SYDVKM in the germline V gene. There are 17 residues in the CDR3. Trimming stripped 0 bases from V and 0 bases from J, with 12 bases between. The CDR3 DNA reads TGTGCCAGCAGTTTATGGGAGGGGCCTTATAGCAATCAGCCCCAGCATTTT. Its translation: CASSLWEGPYSNQPQHF.